These T cell receptor beta chains were read from a single sample in a study of control samples from healthy donors and cancer patients. Only in-frame clones appear in the TCRdb table, and some are missing; sequencing was by immunoSEQ multiplex PCR. The data hold nearly 200,000 clones, with around 93% observed a single time. Sequencing input: blood. The receptors derive from a man aged 25 to 40 in good health. Both conserved end residues are part of each CDR3. A D gene is named only where the DNA matches it firmly. Size values are once, few and many counts, or a class for expanded clones, and some rows have none.

NA	TRBJ1-1	NA	TRBV6-5	CASSQGIRKNTEAFF	TGTGCCAGCAGCCAGGGGATCCGTAAGAACACTGAAGCTTTCTTT
NA	TRBJ1-5	TRBD1	TRBV12-5	CASGLGQGLDQPQHF	TGTGCTAGTGGTTTGGGACAGGGGTTGGATCAGCCCCAGCATTTT
NA	TRBJ1-3	TRBD1	TRBV27	CASSGGGNTIYF	TGTGCCAGCTCAGGGGGCGGAAACACCATATATTTT
NA	TRBJ2-7	TRBD1	TRBV7-9	CASSPRGLTVSEQYF	TGTGCCAGCAGCCCCAGGGGGCTGACAGTCTCCGAGCAGTACTTC
NA	TRBJ1-2	NA	TRBV5-4	CASSLVYERGYTF	TGTGCCAGCAGCTTGGTCTACGAGCGGGGCTACACCTTC
NA	TRBJ2-1	NA	TRBV27	CASSLRGGSSYEQFF	TGTGCCAGCAGTTTACGAGGGGGGTCTAGCTATGAGCAGTTCTTC
NA	TRBJ2-7	NA	TRBV29-1	CSVAPETYEQYF	TGCAGCGTTGCCCCAGAGACCTACGAGCAGTACTTC
NA	TRBJ1-2	TRBD1	TRBV7-9	CASSSLGQGRNYGYTF	TGTGCCAGCAGCTCCCTAGGACAGGGACGTAACTATGGCTACACCTTC
once	TRBJ1-2	TRBD1	TRBV30	CAWTQDRVYGYTF	TGTGCCTGGACCCAGGACAGGGTGTATGGCTACACCTTC
NA	TRBJ1-4	NA	TRBV6-1	CASSEGGSGEKLFF	TGTGCCAGCAGTGAGGGGGGGAGCGGTGAAAAACTGTTTTTT
NA	TRBJ1-6	NA	TRBV7-6	CASSLSGASYNSPLHF	TGTGCCAGCAGCTTATCCGGGGCTAGCTATAATTCACCCCTCCACTTT
NA	TRBJ2-5	NA	TRBV11-3	CASSWGSQETQYF	TGTGCCAGCAGCTGGGGCTCACAAGAGACCCAGTACTTC
NA	TRBJ1-1	NA	TRBV5-6	CASSRLGVMRNTEAFF	TGTGCCAGCAGCCGACTTGGGGTGATGAGGAACACTGAAGCTTTCTTT
NA	TRBJ1-1	NA	TRBV5-6	CASSRGREREAFF	TGTGCCAGCAGCCGGGGGAGGGAGCGCGAAGCTTTCTTT
NA	TRBJ2-3	NA	TRBV11-3	CASSLEAATTDTQYF	TGTGCCAGCAGCTTAGAGGCGGCCACCACAGATACGCAGTATTTT
NA	TRBJ2-1	TRBD2	TRBV9	CASSVGGTSGGAWDEQFF	TGTGCCAGCAGCGTAGGTGGGACTAGCGGGGGGGCCTGGGATGAGCAGTTCTTC
NA	TRBJ1-5	NA	TRBV11-2	CASSQSRGNQPQHF	TGTGCCAGCAGCCAGAGTCGGGGCAATCAGCCCCAGCATTTT
once	TRBJ1-5	NA	TRBV6-7	CAPKEAKLPQPPQHF	TGTGCCCCCAAGGAGGCGAAACTACCTCAACCGCCCCAGCATTTT
NA	TRBJ2-7	TRBD1	TRBV7-6	CASSHIGQGTYEQYF	TGTGCCAGCAGCCACATCGGACAGGGTACCTACGAGCAGTACTTC
NA	TRBJ1-6	NA	TRBV24-1	CATHSGTRGSPLHF	TGTGCCACCCACTCCGGGACAAGGGGTTCACCCCTCCACTTT
NA	TRBJ2-4	NA	TRBV6-1	CASSESGLAKNIQYF	TGTGCCAGCAGTGAAAGCGGGCTAGCCAAAAACATTCAGTACTTC
NA	TRBJ1-5	NA	TRBV7-9	CASDGGDNQPQHF	TGTGCCAGCGACGGAGGGGACAATCAGCCCCAGCATTTT
NA	TRBJ2-1	TRBD2	TRBV3-1/TRBV3-2	CASSQAASGNEQFF	TGTGCCAGCAGCCAAGCGGCTAGCGGGAATGAGCAGTTCTTC
NA	TRBJ1-6	NA	TRBV20-1	CSASEGLSPLHF	TGCAGTGCTAGTGAAGGCCTTTCACCCCTCCACTTT
once	TRBJ2-1	NA	TRBV7-9	CASSPRRMGGGYNEQFF	TGTGCCAGCAGCCCCCGAAGGATGGGAGGGGGGTACAATGAGCAGTTCTTC
NA	TRBJ2-2	NA	TRBV9	CASSADWASTGELFF	TGTGCCAGCAGCGCGGACTGGGCGAGTACCGGGGAGCTGTTTTTT
NA	TRBJ1-2	TRBD1	TRBV3-1/TRBV3-2	CASSFTGGGGYTF	TGTGCCAGCAGCTTCACAGGGGGTGGCGGCTACACCTTC
NA	TRBJ2-3	TRBD1	TRBV6-6	CASRRTGSTDTQYF	TGTGCCAGCAGACGGACAGGGAGCACAGATACGCAGTATTTT
NA	TRBJ2-6	NA	TRBV7-6	CASSLLPTRSGANVLTF	TGTGCCAGCAGCTTGTTACCTACTCGCTCTGGGGCCAACGTCCTGACTTTC
NA	TRBJ2-1	NA	TRBV19	CASSPGQKPSPQFF	TGTGCCAGTAGTCCCGGACAGAAGCCCTCCCCGCAGTTCTTC
NA	TRBJ1-2	TRBD1	TRBV28	CASSLGTANYGYTF	TGTGCCAGCAGTTTAGGGACAGCAAACTATGGCTACACCTTC
NA	TRBJ2-4	NA	TRBV11-2	CASSGTRGLITSQYF	TGTGCCAGCAGTGGGACCCGGGGACTCATCACTTCGCAGTACTTC
NA	TRBJ1-2	NA	TRBV12-3/TRBV12-4	CASRAGRILGYTF	TGTGCCAGCCGGGCGGGGCGGATTCTAGGCTACACCTTC
NA	TRBJ2-3	TRBD2	TRBV27	CAVGTSGGSDTQYF	TGTGCCGTTGGGACTAGCGGGGGGTCAGATACGCAGTATTTT
NA	TRBJ2-3	NA	TRBV7-2	CASSLARPTQYF	TGTGCCAGCAGCTTAGCTCGACCCACGCAGTATTTT
NA	TRBJ2-1	TRBD1	TRBV18	CASSPTTGKGNEQFF	TGTGCCAGCTCACCGACGACAGGGAAGGGGAATGAGCAGTTCTTC
NA	TRBJ1-4	TRBD1	TRBV15	CATNRGFDEKLFF	TGTGCCACCAACAGGGGTTTTGATGAAAAACTGTTTTTT
NA	TRBJ2-4	NA	TRBV29-1	CSVEGDIQNIQYF	TGCAGCGTTGAAGGAGACATTCAAAACATTCAGTACTTC
NA	TRBJ2-3	TRBD2	TRBV4-2	CASSQELRGGWSVTDTQYF	TGTGCCAGCAGCCAAGAGTTGCGGGGGGGGTGGTCTGTCACAGATACGCAGTATTTT
NA	TRBJ1-2	NA	TRBV6-5	CASSYRAETTYGYTF	TGTGCCAGCAGTTACCGGGCAGAAACCACCTATGGCTACACCTTC
NA	TRBJ1-2	NA	TRBV23-1	CASSMVQQGNADFGYTF	TGCGCCAGCAGTATGGTTCAACAAGGAAATGCAGATTTTGGCTACACCTTC
NA	TRBJ1-1	NA	TRBV5-1	CASSLGVLNTEAFF	TGCGCCAGCAGCTTGGGGGTTTTGAACACTGAAGCTTTCTTT
NA	TRBJ1-1	NA	TRBV6-5	CASSYSTMGEAFF	TGTGCCAGCAGTTACAGTACGATGGGTGAAGCTTTCTTT
NA	TRBJ1-3	NA	TRBV29-1	CSASPGASGNTIYF	TGCAGCGCGTCCCCCGGGGCCTCTGGAAACACCATATATTTT
NA	TRBJ2-1	TRBD2	TRBV3-1/TRBV3-2	CASSYSGVSYNEQFF	TGTGCCAGCAGCTACAGCGGGGTTTCCTACAATGAGCAGTTCTTC
once	TRBJ2-1	TRBD1	TRBV27	CASYRDRVNKNSYNEQFF	TGTGCCAGCTACCGGGACAGGGTAAATAAAAACTCCTACAATGAGCAGTTCTTC
NA	TRBJ1-1	NA	TRBV19	CASNSGPGGTNTEAFF	TGTGCCAGTAATTCGGGCCCAGGAGGGACGAACACTGAAGCTTTCTTT
NA	TRBJ2-7	NA	TRBV4-2	CASSQGLALYEQYF	TGTGCCAGCAGCCAAGGACTCGCCCTCTACGAGCAGTACTTC
NA	TRBJ1-5	NA	TRBV6-5	CASSVSGSNQPQHF	TGTGCCAGCAGCGTAAGCGGGAGCAATCAGCCCCAGCATTTT
NA	TRBJ2-1	NA	TRBV10-1	CASSLTASGSYNEQFF	TGCGCCAGCAGTCTGACGGCTTCTGGCTCCTACAATGAGCAGTTCTTC
NA	TRBJ1-2	NA	TRBV30	CAWSLGGNYGYTF	TGTGCCTGGAGTCTGGGGGGAAACTATGGCTACACCTTC
once	TRBJ1-2	TRBD1	TRBV5-5	CASSPRTPGQGEYGYTF	TGTGCCAGCAGCCCGCGAACTCCGGGACAGGGGGAATACGGCTACACCTTC
NA	TRBJ2-3	TRBD2	TRBV7-6	CASSPRLAGGTDTQYF	TGTGCCAGCAGCCCCCGACTAGCGGGGGGCACAGATACGCAGTATTTT
NA	TRBJ2-1	TRBD2	TRBV15	CATISPSGGAGNEQFF	TGTGCCACCATATCGCCTAGCGGGGGGGCCGGCAATGAGCAGTTCTTC
NA	TRBJ2-7	TRBD1	TRBV11-2	CASSSDRGLESPEQYF	TGTGCCAGCAGCTCGGACAGGGGTTTGGAGTCTCCCGAGCAGTACTTC
NA	TRBJ2-2	NA	TRBV12-3/TRBV12-4	CASSLTNTGELFF	TGTGCCAGCAGTTTGACGAACACCGGGGAGCTGTTTTTT
NA	TRBJ2-7	NA	TRBV4-1	CASSQEGPSYEQYF	TGCGCCAGCAGCCAAGAAGGCCCTTCCTACGAGCAGTACTTC